The T cell receptor beta chain under discussion was sequenced for a study of T-cell reconstitution after alpha-beta-depleted transplantation in children. Whole-study findings and limits: Approximately two months post-transplant, alpha-beta T cells reportedly originated from several hundred expanded graft clones.

This clonotype occurred many times. Its antigen remains unknown. CDR1 is SGHRS, CDR2 YFSETQ, per germline. This CDR3 spans 20 amino acids. Trimming removed 1 base at V and 0 bases at J, with 24 bases between. Preparation of the TCRbeta library involved a method that used unique molecular identifiers. TCRdb ran MiXCR on the PCR reads and lists one entry per CDR3 protein. The sample has roughly 49,000 distinct CDR3 sequences, approximately 9.2% seen once; the top ten hold 25% to 30%. The source of this sequence is a male patient aged 2 to 10 who had a stem cell transplant for chronic granulomatous disease, so the T cells may come from the graft donor. J is TRBJ2-3 and V is TRBV5-1; possible D gene TRBD1, 7 bases. The sample was PBMCs, mostly from graft donor cells, taken 60 days after TCRalphabeta/CD19-depleted stem cell transplant. The CDR3 sequence is CASSLNSPRGSGGSTDTQYF. The DNA of the CDR3 is TGCGCCAGCAGCTTGAATTCACCCAGGGGGTCCGGGGGAAGCACAGATACGCAGTATTTT.